The T cell receptor beta chain under discussion was sequenced for a study of cytomegalovirus exposure and HLA in healthy donors. Study-wide results and caveats: Many donors carried some public TCRs, although rarity characterized most TCR sequences. In a later analysis, HLA-C alleles had the fewest associated TCRs, DRB1 alleles the most.

Germline CDR1 reads KGHSH; CDR2 reads LQKENI. V was cut by 2 bases and J by 0 bases, with 10 bases left in between. The CDR3 sequence is 15 residues long. As concerns this clone: Its antigen is not known.

The PCR contained 60 Vbeta and 13 Jbeta primers. Clones were sequenced by immunoSEQ multiplex PCR, and TCRdb holds only the in-frame ones, with some missing. The sample yields 160,000 or so clones, nearly 80% seen once. The sequenced sample consisted of PBMCs. This TCR was sampled from a man in his forties in good health and CMV-seropositive. The genes are TRBV18 and TRBJ2-5; no clear D. CDR3 region: CASSPNWAHQETQYF. The CDR3 nucleotides read TGTGCCAGCTCACCAAACTGGGCGCACCAAGAGACCCAGTACTTC.